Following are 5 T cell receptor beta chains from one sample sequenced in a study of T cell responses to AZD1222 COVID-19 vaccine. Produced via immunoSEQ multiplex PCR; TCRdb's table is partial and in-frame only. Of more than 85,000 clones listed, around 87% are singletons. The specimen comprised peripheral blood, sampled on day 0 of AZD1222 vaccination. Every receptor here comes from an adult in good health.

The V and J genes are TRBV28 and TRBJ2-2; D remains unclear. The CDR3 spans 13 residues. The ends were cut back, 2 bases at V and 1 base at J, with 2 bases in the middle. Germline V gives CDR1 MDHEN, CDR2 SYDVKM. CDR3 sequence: CASSLQNTGELFF. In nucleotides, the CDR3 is TGTGCCAGCAGTTTACAGAACACCGGGGAGCTGTTTTTT. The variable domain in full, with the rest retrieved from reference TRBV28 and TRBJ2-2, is DVKVTQSSRYLVKRTGEKVFLECVQDMDHENMFWYRQDPGLGLRLIYFSYDVKMKEKGDIPEGYSVSREKKERFSLILESASTNQTSMYLCASSLQNTGELFFGEGSRLTVL.

CDR3 DNA: TGTGCCAGCAGTTACGGGCAGAGCAATCAGCCCCAGCATTTT. Its translation: CASSYGQSNQPQHF. The chain recombines TRBV6-2 or TRBV6-3 with TRBJ1-5; D is undetermined. Trimming removed 2 bases from V and 1 base from J, with 6 bases in between. The germline V gene encodes CDR1 MNHEY and CDR2 SVGEGT. This CDR3 spans 14 amino acids.

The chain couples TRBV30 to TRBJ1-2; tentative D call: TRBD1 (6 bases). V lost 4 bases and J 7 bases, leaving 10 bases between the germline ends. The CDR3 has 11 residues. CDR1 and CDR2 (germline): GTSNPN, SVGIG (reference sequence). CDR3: CAWKQGGGYTF. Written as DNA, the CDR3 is TGTGCCTGGAAACAGGGCGGTGGCTACACCTTC.

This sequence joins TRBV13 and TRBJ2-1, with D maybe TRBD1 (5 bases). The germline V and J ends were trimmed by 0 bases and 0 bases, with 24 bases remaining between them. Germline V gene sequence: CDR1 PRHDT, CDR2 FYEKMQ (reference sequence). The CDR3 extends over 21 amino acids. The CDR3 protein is CASSLGSWGRDPPNSYNEQFF. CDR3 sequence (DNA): TGTGCCAGCAGCTTAGGAAGTTGGGGCAGGGATCCACCAAACTCCTACAATGAGCAGTTCTTC. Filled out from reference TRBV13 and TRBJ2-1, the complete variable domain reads AAGVIQSPRHLIKEKRETATLKCYPIPRHDTVYWYQQGPGQDPQFLISFYEKMQSDKGSIPDRFSAQQFSDYHSELNMSSLELGDSALYFCASSLGSWGRDPPNSYNEQFFGPGTRLTVL.

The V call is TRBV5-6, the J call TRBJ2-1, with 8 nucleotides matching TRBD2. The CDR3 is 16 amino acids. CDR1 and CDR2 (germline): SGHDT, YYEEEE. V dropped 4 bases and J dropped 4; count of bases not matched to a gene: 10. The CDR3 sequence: CASSLQLAVIYNEQFF. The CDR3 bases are TGTGCCAGCAGCCTCCAACTAGCGGTCATTTACAATGAGCAGTTCTTC. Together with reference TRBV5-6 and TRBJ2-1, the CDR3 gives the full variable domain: DAGVTQSPTHLIKTRGQQVTLRCSPKSGHDTVSWYQQALGQGPQFIFQYYEEEERQRGNFPDRFSGHQFPNYSSELNVNALLLGDSALYLCASSLQLAVIYNEQFFGPGTRLTVL.